This T cell receptor beta chain originates from a study of vaccination and CD4 T cells after COVID-19. Sample share makes this clonotype large. Its antigen is still unknown. Treatment meaning: roughly 11-day PBMC culture with coronavirus spike peptide pools or control peptides (ViraFEST assay). ViraFEST used peptide pools to expand antigen-specific T cells and subsequently sequenced their TCRs. Germline CDR1 is MNHNS and CDR2 is SASEGT. This CDR3 has 15 residues. V lost 6 bases and J lost 5; bases outside the gene matches: 9. The Oncomine TCR Beta short-read assay was applied to DNA of cultured CD4+ T cells. The authors extracted genomic DNA from cultured CD4+ T cells. Via MiXCR, TCRdb re-called the PCR reads, giving one row per CDR3 protein. The sample includes around 11,000 distinct CDR3 sequences, approximately 41% of them seen just once.

The chain uses TRBV6-1 and TRBJ2-7; 11 positions match TRBD2. This clonotype originated in a human donor who had recovered from COVID-19. The specimen sequenced was CD4+ T cells from blood, cultured in vitro. In nucleotides, the CDR3 is TGTGCCAGCAGAGAGAGACTAGCGGGATCCAACGAGCAGTACTTC. This encodes CASRERLAGSNEQYF.